This T cell receptor beta chain comes out of a study of beta chain features in type 1 diabetes (dated by TCRdb to the late 2010s). In terms of the full investigation: Patients and healthy donors did not differ in mean age, gender distribution, total cell number or subset yield. In the study, recently diagnosed type 1 diabetes patients and matched healthy donors were compared on the TCRB repertoires of their sorted circulating CD4+ T cell subsets. Regulatory and stem cell-like memory subsets were isolated from only 8 patients and roughly 8 healthy donors, whereas naive and central memory subsets came from all 28 donors. A total of 85 million to 140 million sorted cells were examined across all samples, and a strong correlation was observed between cell number per subset and RNA yield.

The entire amount of isolated RNA was reverse transcribed using the High Capacity cDNA Reverse Transcription Kit, so the sequenced TCRB transcripts were expressed ones. Deep immunoSEQ sequencing was performed on naive, central memory and regulatory T cell samples, with an average of around 3.5 million total reads per sample. Sorted cells were lysed in RLT buffer, and RNA was extracted using DNase-treated RNeasy Micro or Mini kits according to cell number. Each cell subset was processed on its own to prevent cross-contamination, while patient and healthy donor samples were processed together. The immunoSEQ multiplex PCR was used to amplify TCRB sequences from cDNA, generating 87-bp fragments that spanned the CDR3 region. The amplicons were sequenced using the Illumina HiSeq platform. On the authors' methods: Synthetic template baselines were used to correct PCR bias computationally, reads within Hamming distance 2 were collapsed together, and singletons that could not be merged were discarded. Reads were aligned to IMGT to assign V, D and J genes, CDR3 length, and insertions or deletions at six rearrangement sites. Within each subset, clonotype counts were normalized to the number of sorted cells before true diversity and Gini coefficients were calculated with the tcR R package. The overlap coefficient, calculated on TCRB nucleotide sequences, was used to quantify repertoire sharing. The table was pulled from immuneACCESS by TCRdb, which kept in-frame rearrangements only. Such tables lose some clones; where checked, under half of the loss comes from unresolved V genes, and the rest has no known cause. V and J calls and clone size are as listed in that table; D and trimming were resolved from the DNA. This sample has about 150,000 clones in its table, and about 10% of those were observed once. The top ten clones comprise about 0.68% of the sample.

Overall results and qualifications from the work: Sequencing cDNA rather than genomic DNA could over-represent highly expressing activated cells, although activation and CD3 levels did not differ between groups. Shorter templates might have been favored by PCR, but patient and control samples were amplified and corrected together, so both groups would have been affected equally by any skew. Because the HLA sub-analyses included only small numbers of individuals, any influence of HLA type on TCRB rearrangement was left unresolved. Naive, central memory and regulatory TCRB repertoires appeared to be more alike among patients than among healthy donors. Type 1 diabetes patients showed a moderate but significant shortening of TCRB CDR3 length in all four CD4+ subsets. Patients with type 1 diabetes made fewer insertions and deleted more nucleotides at VDJ recombination sites, implying thymic rearrangement abnormalities.

Each donor gave one peripheral blood draw, averaging around 0.11 L, which was collected into heparinised tubes. Using a panel that included CD45RO, CCR7, CD25, CD127, CD95 and CD27, naive, central memory, regulatory and stem cell-like memory CD4+ T cells were sorted on a BD FACSAria II. A purity above 95% was achieved for all sorted populations. PBMCs were separated immediately by Lymphoprep density gradient centrifugation and were stained directly, without being cultured. So that batch effects would be minimized, each experiment stained and sorted samples in pairs, pairing one healthy donor with one patient. As for this clone: The clone's antigen remains unknown. Its ends do not fully match the called genes, so a read error is possible.

Reading the germline V gene gives CDR1 SGHRS and CDR2 YFSETQ. The CDR3 runs 15 amino acids, cysteine and phenylalanine included. Kept here is only the CDR3 DNA, which spans 45 bases and is read in frame from base 1. Recombination joined TRBV5-1 with TRBJ2-5, with 12 bases aligning to TRBD2. The sample consisted of central memory CD4+ T cells from blood. The sequence came from a man younger than 30 in good health. CDR3 region: CTSISLAGGPETQYF. In nucleotide form, the sequence is TGCACCAGCATTAGTCTAGCGGGGGGGCCGGAGACCCAGTACTTC.